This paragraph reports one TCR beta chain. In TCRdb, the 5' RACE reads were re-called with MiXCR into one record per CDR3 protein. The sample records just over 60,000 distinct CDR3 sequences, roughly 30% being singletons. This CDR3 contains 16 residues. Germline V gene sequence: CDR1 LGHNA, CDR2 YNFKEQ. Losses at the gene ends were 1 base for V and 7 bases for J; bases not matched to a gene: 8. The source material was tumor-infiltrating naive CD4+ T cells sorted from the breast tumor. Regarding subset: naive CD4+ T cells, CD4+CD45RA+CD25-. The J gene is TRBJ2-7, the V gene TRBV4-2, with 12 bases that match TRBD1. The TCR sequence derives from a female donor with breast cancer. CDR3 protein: CASSQVSGQGAREQYF. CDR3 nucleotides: TGTGCCAGCAGCCAAGTATCGGGACAGGGGGCCCGGGAGCAGTACTTC.